Listed here are 21 T cell receptor beta chains from one sample, sequenced in a study of shared clonotypes between healthy human individuals. Repertoires were generated with immunoSEQ multiplex PCR, while TCRdb's copy carries only in-frame clones and drops some. Of 450,000 to 500,000 clones listed, about three quarters are singletons. Sequenced material: PBMCs. The receptors shown here come from a woman aged 40 to 50 in good health. Some clones in this sample may be carry-over from other donors' samples.

The chain links TRBV4-1 to TRBJ1-5; 7 bases match TRBD1. The V gene end was trimmed by 4 bases and the J gene end by 6 bases; junction bases not matched to a gene: 9. The germline V gene has CDR1 MGHRA and CDR2 YSYEKL. The CDR3 totals 15 residues. CDR3 amino acids: CASSPRQGPSQPQHF. For the CDR3, the DNA is TGCGCCAGCAGCCCGCGACAGGGCCCCAGTCAGCCCCAGCATTTT.

CDR3 in amino acids: CASSLGRTQETQYF. DNA of the CDR3: TGTGCCAGCAGCTTGGGGCGGACCCAAGAGACCCAGTACTTC. The chain employs TRBV11-2 and TRBJ2-5; D may be TRBD1 (5 bases). The CDR3 covers 14 residues. Germline V gene lookup returns CDR1 SGHAT and CDR2 FQNNGV. The germline V and J ends were trimmed by 3 bases and 1 base, with 9 bases remaining between them.

A note on this clone: Relative to the germline gene, one junction end is altered; a read error may explain this. The gene calls are TRBV28 and TRBJ2-4; tentatively, D is TRBD1 (5 bases). The CDR3 loop spans 14 amino acids. CDR1 and CDR2 from the germline V gene are MDHEN and SYDVKM. CDR3 DNA sequence: TGTGCCAGCAGTTCAGACCCCATCGAGGACATTCAGTACTTT. Amino acids: CASSSDPIEDIQYF.

A word on this clone: It may be a read error: a sequence one base away is much more abundant. This chain joins TRBV30 and TRBJ2-7, with 7 bases aligning to TRBD2. Germline assignment: CDR1 GTSNPN and CDR2 SVGIG (reference sequence). This CDR3 region has 15 residues. CDR3 DNA sequence: TGTGCCTGGAGTGGTCAGGCGGGAGTTGAATACGAGCAATACTTC. Residues: CAWSGQAGVEYEQYF.

This clone came up a few times. The chain is built from TRBV7-9 and TRBJ2-5; D is perhaps TRBD1 or TRBD2 (5 bases each). The V end lost 3 bases, the J end lost 0 bases, and 14 bases lay between the germline ends. CDR3 length: 16 amino acids. Germline V gives CDR1 SEHNR, CDR2 FQNEAQ (reference sequence). CDR3 nucleotides: TGTGCCAGCAGCTTCCGGGACCCGGTAAACCAAGAGACCCAGTACTTC. Translating gives CASSFRDPVNQETQYF.

This clone was seen only a few times. The V call is TRBV6-4, the J call TRBJ2-3, with D hard to call. Trimming took off 2 bases at V and 1 base at J, with 4 bases between the two ends. The germline CDR1 and CDR2 sequences are MRHNA and SNTAGT. There are 13 residues in the CDR3. CDR3: CASSDKGTDTQYF. The CDR3 DNA follows: TGTGCCAGCAGTGACAAAGGCACAGATACGCAGTATTTT.

This clone was observed a handful of times. The chain carries TRBV11-3 and TRBJ2-5, with D possibly being TRBD2 (7 bases). V was cut by 1 base and J by 7 bases, with 13 bases left in between. Germline V gives CDR1 SGHNT, CDR2 YENEEA. The CDR3 loop spans 14 amino acids. As DNA, the CDR3 is TGTGCCAGCAGCTTAGGGGGGGGCTCCGGGACCCAGTACTTC. Translated, it gives CASSLGGGSGTQYF. Looking up the rest from reference TRBV11-3 and TRBJ2-5 gives the full variable domain: EAGVVQSPRYKIIEKKQPVAFWCNPISGHNTLYWYLQNLGQGPELLIRYENEEAVDDSQLPKDRFSAERLKGVDSTLKIQPAELGDSAVYLCASSLGGGSGTQYFGPGTRLLVL.

The rearrangement uses TRBV27 and TRBJ2-7, with a possible D match to TRBD1 (5 bases). V dropped 5 bases and J dropped 6 bases, with 11 bases sitting between them. Germline loops: CDR1 MNHEY, CDR2 SMNVEV (reference sequence). This CDR3 comprises 12 residues. The CDR3 here is CASSAQGSEQYF. The DNA for the CDR3 is TGTGCCAGCAGTGCCCAGGGCAGCGAGCAGTACTTC.

V gene TRBV6-5 combines with J gene TRBJ2-7; TRBD2 aligns across 8 bases. The CDR3 consists of 13 residues. With V trimmed by 10 bases and J by 2 bases, 7 bases remained unmatched. Germline lookup yields CDR1 MNHEY and CDR2 SVGAGI. The CDR3 DNA reads TGTGCCACGGCCGGGGGGGGGCCCTACGAGCAGTACTTC. Protein: CATAGGGPYEQYF.

This clone was found a few times. Given a far larger clone just one base away, this is likely a sequencing read error. The same CDR3 can be traced to other DNA sequences in this sample. The chain joins TRBV27 to TRBJ2-4; 9 bases are shared with TRBD1. Germline V CDR1 and CDR2: MNHEY, SMNVEV (reference sequence). The V segment lost 9 bases and the J segment 3 bases; nucleotides outside the gene matches: 15. The CDR3 loop spans 17 amino acids. The chain's CDR3 is CASSPRDREVVKNIQYF. CDR3 bases: TGTGCCAGTAGTCCCCGGGACAGGGAGGTCGTCAAAAACATTCAGTACTTC.

The rearrangement joins TRBV28 to TRBJ1-5; D remains unclear. V dropped 6 bases and J dropped 1 base, with 4 bases sitting between them. CDR3 length: 12 residues. Germline V gene sequence: CDR1 MDHEN, CDR2 SYDVKM. CDR3 sequence reads: CASRGSNQPQHF. Written as DNA, the CDR3 is TGTGCCAGCAGAGGGAGCAATCAGCCCCAGCATTTT.

The V and J genes are TRBV11-2 and TRBJ2-7, with D possibly matching TRBD2 (5 bases). CDR3 length equals 14 residues. V lost 4 bases and J 0 bases, leaving 10 bases between the germline ends. Germline V CDR1 and CDR2: SGHAT, FQNNGV. DNA of the CDR3: TGTGCCAGCAGCTCCGGGGTGGGCTCCTACGAGCAGTACTTC. This translates into CASSSGVGSYEQYF.

The rearrangement links TRBV7-8 to TRBJ2-1; 9 positions agree with TRBD2. V lost 6 bases to trimming and J lost 4 bases; unmatched junction nucleotides: 7. Germline CDR1 and CDR2: SGHVS and FQNEAQ. This CDR3 spans 15 amino acids. The CDR3 DNA follows: TGTGCCAGCAGACCTAGACTAGCGGTTTACAATGAGCAGTTCTTC. It encodes CASRPRLAVYNEQFF.

This clone was counted at least ten times. The rearrangement uses TRBV30 and TRBJ1-2, with TRBD1 matching over 7 bases. The CDR3 spans 13 residues. CDR1 and CDR2 from the germline V gene are GTSNPN and SVGIG (reference sequence). V was clipped by 2 bases and J by 7 bases; unmatched bases: 7. The CDR3 reads CAWSTQGGGGYTF. The CDR3 DNA reads TGTGCCTGGAGTACCCAGGGGGGGGGTGGCTACACCTTC.

The V and J genes are TRBV2 and TRBJ1-3; TRBD1 agrees at 9 bases. The V and J ends lost 6 bases and 1 base, in that order; junction bases with no gene match: 4. Germline V gene lookup returns CDR1 SNHLY and CDR2 FYNNEI. This CDR3 is 15 amino acids long. This CDR3 is CASSPQGASGNTIYF. Here the CDR3 DNA reads TGTGCCAGCAGCCCACAGGGGGCATCTGGAAACACCATATATTTT. The entire variable domain, with the rest obtained from reference TRBV2 and TRBJ1-3, is as follows: EPEVTQTPSHQVTQMGQEVILRCVPISNHLYFYWYRQILGQKVEFLVSFYNNEISEKSEIFDDQFSVERPDGSNFTLKIRSTKLEDSAMYFCASSPQGASGNTIYFGEGSWLTVV.

This chain connects TRBV28 to TRBJ2-5, with D maybe TRBD2 (5 bases). V was pared by 6 bases and J by 0 bases, with 11 bases between. Looked up from germline, CDR1 is MDHEN and CDR2 is SYDVKM. This CDR3 is built from 14 residues. Here the CDR3 reads CASSRSDYQETQYF. The CDR3 DNA reads as TGTGCCAGCAGCCGATCGGACTACCAAGAGACCCAGTACTTC. Variable domain in full (rest from reference TRBV28 and TRBJ2-5): DVKVTQSSRYLVKRTGEKVFLECVQDMDHENMFWYRQDPGLGLRLIYFSYDVKMKEKGDIPEGYSVSREKKERFSLILESASTNQTSMYLCASSRSDYQETQYFGPGTRLLVL.

The V gene is TRBV27, the J gene TRBJ1-2; 10 bases are shared with TRBD1. The CDR3 is 14 amino acids. With V trimmed by 4 bases and J by 6 bases, 5 bases remained unmatched. From germline, CDR1 is MNHEY and CDR2 SMNVEV (reference sequence). CDR3 nucleotides: TGTGCCAGCAGTTATCGACAGGGGGCGCATGGCTACACCTTC. Translated, it gives CASSYRQGAHGYTF.

The sample holds a few counts of this clone. CDR3 sequence (DNA): TGTGCCTGGAGTTCTGGGAATCAGCCCCAGCATTTT. It encodes CAWSSGNQPQHF. J is TRBJ1-5 and V is TRBV30; D is unresolved. The CDR3 spans 12 residues. Looked up from germline, CDR1 is GTSNPN and CDR2 is SVGIG (reference sequence). V was clipped by 2 bases and J by 4 bases, with 6 bases between them.

Only a few counts were recorded for this clone. This chain joins TRBV9 and TRBJ2-7, with D possibly being TRBD2 (6 bases). Trimming left V 3 bases short and J 0 bases short, with 10 bases between. Germline assignment: CDR1 SGDLS and CDR2 YYNGEE. This CDR3 is built from 14 residues. CDR3: CASSGGLLSYEQYF. CDR3 in DNA: TGTGCCAGCAGCGGGGGACTGCTCTCCTACGAGCAGTACTTC.

The V and J genes are TRBV28 and TRBJ2-7; D ambiguous. Germline V gives CDR1 MDHEN, CDR2 SYDVKM. V lost 5 bases and J lost 4, with 12 bases in between. The CDR3 length is 13 residues. CDR3 coding DNA: TGTGCCAGCAGTCCCAACAGCCTTTACGAGCAGTACTTC. Its translation is CASSPNSLYEQYF.

This clone was counted a single time. The chain combines TRBV4-1 with TRBJ1-4; D unresolved. CDR1 and CDR2 (germline): MGHRA, YSYEKL. The CDR3 runs to 15 residues. Trimming cost V 0 bases and J 7 bases, with 12 bases left between them. Here the CDR3 DNA reads TGCGCCAGCAGCCAAGATCCCGGGTGGAGTGAAAAACTGTTTTTT. Protein sequence: CASSQDPGWSEKLFF.